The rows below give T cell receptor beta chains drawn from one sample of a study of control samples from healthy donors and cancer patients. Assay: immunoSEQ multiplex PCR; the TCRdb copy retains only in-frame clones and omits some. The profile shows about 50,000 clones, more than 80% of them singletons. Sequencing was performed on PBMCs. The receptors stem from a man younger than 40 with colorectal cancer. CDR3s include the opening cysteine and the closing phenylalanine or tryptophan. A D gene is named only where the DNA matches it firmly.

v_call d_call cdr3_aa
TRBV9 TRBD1 CASSADRGLGNTEAFF
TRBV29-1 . CSHTNQQAGPNTEAFF
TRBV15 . CATSRDSSGSPLHF
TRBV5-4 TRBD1 CASNRDSWIPDTEAFF
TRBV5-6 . CASSLVGQADYGYTF
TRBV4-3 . CASSQDRGGWGYGYTF
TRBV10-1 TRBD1 CASSEAQGTEAFF
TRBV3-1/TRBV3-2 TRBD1 CASSPTRDSAYEQYF
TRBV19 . CASSIGRGNTIYF
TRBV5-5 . CASSLGTRDLTIANTGELFF
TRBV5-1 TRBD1 CASSPRDRLSTDTQYF
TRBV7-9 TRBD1 CASSSGQLSTDTQYF
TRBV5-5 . CASSLDVRTDTQYF
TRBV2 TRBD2 CASSRLGLAGGDEQFF
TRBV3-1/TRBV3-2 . CASSQESGPPLHF
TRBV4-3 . CASSQDRRGGGELFF
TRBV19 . CASSHRLLMNTEAFF
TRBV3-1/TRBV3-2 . CASSFGSGLDEKLFF
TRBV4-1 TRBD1 CASSQRPGTENTEAFF
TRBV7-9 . CASSLTGSGTEAFF
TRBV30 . CAWSYTASPEAFF
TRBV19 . CASSIEVGGERQTGELFF
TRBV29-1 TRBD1 CSVAPTGKEDTEAFF
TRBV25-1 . CASSKLLGEAPQPQHF
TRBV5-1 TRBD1 CASGTGGPETSGANVLTF
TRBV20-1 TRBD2 CSAPGGDEQFF
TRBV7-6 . CASSLEPFLGGNTIYF
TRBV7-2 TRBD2 CASSLYVAGGTDTQYF
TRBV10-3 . CAISDSRSGANVLTF
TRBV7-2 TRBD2 CASSLALRGGIQETQYF
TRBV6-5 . CASSSPTKSSGNTIYF
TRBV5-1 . CASSLLADSYNEQFF
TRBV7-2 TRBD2 CASSIPGTSGYSTGELFF
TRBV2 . CASSVDRGRNQPQHF
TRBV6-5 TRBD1 CASSFTQGARTEAFF
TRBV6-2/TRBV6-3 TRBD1 CASSWTGNSNQPQHF
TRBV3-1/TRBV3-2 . CASSQAPWGLDEKLFF
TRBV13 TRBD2 CASSFRGGPRNEQFF
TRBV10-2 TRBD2 CASSDYPYTSGPTNRQFF
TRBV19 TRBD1 CASSTGIYNSPLHF
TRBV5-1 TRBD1 CASSLGTGVDTEAFF
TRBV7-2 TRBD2 CASSLVRQRGASYNEQFF
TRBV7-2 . CASSYSSSYEQYF
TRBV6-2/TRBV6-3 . CASSYSLATDTQYF
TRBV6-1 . CASSESGLPEAFF
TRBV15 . CATSKPGANVLTF
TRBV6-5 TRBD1 CASRAQGAGTGELFF
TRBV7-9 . CASSKSEDETQYF
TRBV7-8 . CASGLSGGSWTEAFF
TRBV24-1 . CATSDLSLRDSHNQPQHF
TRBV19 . CASSGRNSGNTIYF
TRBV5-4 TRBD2 CASSLEAGVHEQYF
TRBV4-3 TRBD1 CASSQDQETGAYNEQFF
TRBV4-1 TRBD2 CASSQAGLAGVMNTGELFF